This T cell receptor (beta chain) was identified in a study of OX40 agonist ivuxolimab in advanced cancers. Study as a whole: Dose-escalation patients were diagnosed with hepatocellular carcinoma, melanoma, renal cell cancer or head and neck cancer. Averaging around 60 years in age, with a range of about 23 to 90, the cohort was approximately 83% male. Study-wide results and limits: Also showing low normalized T-cell clonal expansion were some of the nonresponders. The investigators did not determine what antigen specificity the expanded peripheral T cells had.

Points on this clone: Its antigen remains unknown.

Profiled with immunoSEQ multiplex PCR; TCRdb holds only in-frame clones, not every one. This sample has 45,000 to 65,000 clones, with about 87% found just once. Looked up from germline, CDR1 is LNHDA and CDR2 is SQIVND (reference sequence). The V end lost 1 base, the J end lost 4 bases, and 8 bases lay between the germline ends. This CDR3 contains 15 residues. The starting material was CD4+ or CD8+ T cells sorted from blood, obtained in a trial of the OX40 agonist ivuxolimab. This chain joins TRBV19 and TRBJ2-6; D is perhaps TRBD1 (5 bases). The TCR originated in an adult with an advanced solid tumor such as melanoma, head and neck, liver or kidney cancer. CDR3 in amino acids: CASSIARAGANVLTF. The CDR3 region has the DNA TGTGCCAGTAGTATAGCCAGGGCCGGGGCCAACGTCCTGACTTTC.